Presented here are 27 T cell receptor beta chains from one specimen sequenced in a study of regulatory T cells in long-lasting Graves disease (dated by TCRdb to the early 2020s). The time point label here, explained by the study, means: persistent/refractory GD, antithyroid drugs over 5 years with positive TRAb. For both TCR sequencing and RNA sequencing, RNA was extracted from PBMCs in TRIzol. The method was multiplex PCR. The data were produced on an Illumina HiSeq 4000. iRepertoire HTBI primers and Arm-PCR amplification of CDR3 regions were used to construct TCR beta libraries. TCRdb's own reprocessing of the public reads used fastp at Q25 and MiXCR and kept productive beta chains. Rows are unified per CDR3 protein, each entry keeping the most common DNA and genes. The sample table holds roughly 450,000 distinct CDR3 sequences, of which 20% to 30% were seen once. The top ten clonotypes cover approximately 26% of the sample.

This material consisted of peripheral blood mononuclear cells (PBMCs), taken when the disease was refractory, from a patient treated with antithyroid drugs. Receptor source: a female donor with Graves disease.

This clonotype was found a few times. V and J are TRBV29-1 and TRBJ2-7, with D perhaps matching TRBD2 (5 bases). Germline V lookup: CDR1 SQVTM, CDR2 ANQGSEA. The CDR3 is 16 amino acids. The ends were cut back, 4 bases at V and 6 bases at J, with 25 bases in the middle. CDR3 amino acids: CSVVRLRTDRTSEQYF. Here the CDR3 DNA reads TGCAGCGTTGTCAGACTTAGGACTGATAGAACCAGCGAGCAGTACTTC.

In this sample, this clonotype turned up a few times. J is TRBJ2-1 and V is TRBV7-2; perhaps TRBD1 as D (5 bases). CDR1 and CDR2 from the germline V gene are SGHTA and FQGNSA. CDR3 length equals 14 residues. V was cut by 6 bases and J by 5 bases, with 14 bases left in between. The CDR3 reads CASSINSGNNEQFF. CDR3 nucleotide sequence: TGTGCCAGCAGTATCAATTCAGGGAACAATGAGCAGTTCTTC.

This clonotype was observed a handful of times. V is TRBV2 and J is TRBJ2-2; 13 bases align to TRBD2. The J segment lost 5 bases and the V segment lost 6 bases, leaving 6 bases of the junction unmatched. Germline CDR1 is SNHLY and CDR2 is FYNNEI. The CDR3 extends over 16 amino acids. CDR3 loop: CASSTSGRGGTGELFF. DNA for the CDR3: TGTGCCAGCAGCACTAGCGGGAGGGGAGGAACCGGGGAGCTGTTTTTT.

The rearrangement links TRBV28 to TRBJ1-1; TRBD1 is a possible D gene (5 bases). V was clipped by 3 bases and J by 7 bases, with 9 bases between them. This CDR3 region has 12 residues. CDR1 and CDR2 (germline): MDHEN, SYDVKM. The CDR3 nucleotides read TGTGCCAGCAGTTTCGGGGGGTATGAAGCTTTCTTT. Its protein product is CASSFGGYEAFF.

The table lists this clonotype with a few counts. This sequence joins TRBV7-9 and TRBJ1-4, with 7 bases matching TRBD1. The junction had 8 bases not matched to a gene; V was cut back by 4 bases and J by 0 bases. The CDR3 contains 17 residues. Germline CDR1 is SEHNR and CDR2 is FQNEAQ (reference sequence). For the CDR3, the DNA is TGTGCCAGCAGCTCCTCCTCAACAGGGGCAACTAATGAAAAACTGTTTTTT. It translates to CASSSSSTGATNEKLFF. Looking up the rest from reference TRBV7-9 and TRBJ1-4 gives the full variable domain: DTGVSQNPRHKITKRGQNVTFRCDPISEHNRLYWYRQTLGQGPEFLTYFQNEAQLEKSRLLSDRFSAERPKGSFSTLEIQRTEQGDSAMYLCASSSSSTGATNEKLFFGSGTQLSVL.

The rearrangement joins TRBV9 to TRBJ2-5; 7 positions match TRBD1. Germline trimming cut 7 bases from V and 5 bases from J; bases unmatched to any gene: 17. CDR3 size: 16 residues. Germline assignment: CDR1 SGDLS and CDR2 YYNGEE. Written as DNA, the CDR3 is TGTGCCAGCGGCTCGGCAGGGGGTTTTGAGTCGGAGACCCAGTACTTC. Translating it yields CASGSAGGFESETQYF.

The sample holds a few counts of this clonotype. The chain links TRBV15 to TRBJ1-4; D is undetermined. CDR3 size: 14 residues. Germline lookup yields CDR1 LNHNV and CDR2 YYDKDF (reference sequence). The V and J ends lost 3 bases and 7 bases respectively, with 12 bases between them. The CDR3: CATSRPSEGEKLFF. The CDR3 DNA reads TGTGCCACCAGCAGGCCTTCTGAGGGTGAAAAACTGTTTTTT.

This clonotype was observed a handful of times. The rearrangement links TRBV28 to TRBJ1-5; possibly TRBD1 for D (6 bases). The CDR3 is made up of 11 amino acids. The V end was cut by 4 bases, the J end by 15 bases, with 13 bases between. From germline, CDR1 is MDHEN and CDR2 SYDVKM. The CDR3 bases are TGTGCCAGCAGTTCCCGGGACACCGGGCATTTT. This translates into CASSSRDTGHF.

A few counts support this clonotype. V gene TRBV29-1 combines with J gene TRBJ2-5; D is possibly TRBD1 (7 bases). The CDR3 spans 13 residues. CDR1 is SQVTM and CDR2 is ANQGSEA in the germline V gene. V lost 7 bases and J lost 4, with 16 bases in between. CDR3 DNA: TGCAGCGACCTACGACAGGGAGGAGAGACCCAGTACTTC. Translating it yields CSDLRQGGETQYF.

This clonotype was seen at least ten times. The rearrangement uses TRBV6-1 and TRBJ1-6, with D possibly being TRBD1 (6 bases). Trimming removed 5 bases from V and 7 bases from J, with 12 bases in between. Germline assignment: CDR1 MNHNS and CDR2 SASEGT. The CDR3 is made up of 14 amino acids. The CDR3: CASSRQEPNSPLHF. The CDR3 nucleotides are TGTGCCAGCAGTCGACAGGAGCCCAATTCACCCCTCCACTTT.

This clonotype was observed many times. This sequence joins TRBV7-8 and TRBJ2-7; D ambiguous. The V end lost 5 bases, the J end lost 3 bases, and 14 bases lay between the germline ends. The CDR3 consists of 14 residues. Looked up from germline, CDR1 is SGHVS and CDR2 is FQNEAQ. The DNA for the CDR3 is TGTGCCAGCAGCCCAAGACGGATCAGCTACGAGCAGTACTTC. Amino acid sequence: CASSPRRISYEQYF.

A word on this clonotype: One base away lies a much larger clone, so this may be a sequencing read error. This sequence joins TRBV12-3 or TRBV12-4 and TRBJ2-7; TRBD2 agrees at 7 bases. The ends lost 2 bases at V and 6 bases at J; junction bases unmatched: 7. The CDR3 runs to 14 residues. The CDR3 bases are TGTGCCAGCAGTTTACCGGGAGTAGCGGGCGAGCAGTACTTC. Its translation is CASSLPGVAGEQYF.

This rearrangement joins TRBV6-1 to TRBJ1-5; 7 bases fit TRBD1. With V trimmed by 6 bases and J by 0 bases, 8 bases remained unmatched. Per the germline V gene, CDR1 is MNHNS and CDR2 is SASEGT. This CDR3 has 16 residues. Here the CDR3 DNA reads TGTGCCAGCAGATCTGGGACAGTTTATAGCAATCAGCCCCAGCATTTT. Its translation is CASRSGTVYSNQPQHF.

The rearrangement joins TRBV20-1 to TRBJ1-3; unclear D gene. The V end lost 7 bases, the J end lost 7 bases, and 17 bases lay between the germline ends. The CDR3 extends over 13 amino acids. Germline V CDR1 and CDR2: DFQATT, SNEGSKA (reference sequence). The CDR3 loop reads CSVSERMANTIYF. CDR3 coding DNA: TGCAGTGTCTCAGAAAGGATGGCGAACACCATATATTTT.

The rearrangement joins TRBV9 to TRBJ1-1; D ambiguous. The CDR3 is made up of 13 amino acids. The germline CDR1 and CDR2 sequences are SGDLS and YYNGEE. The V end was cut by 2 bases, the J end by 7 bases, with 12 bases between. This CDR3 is CASSVENQDEAFF. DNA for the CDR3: TGTGCCAGCAGCGTCGAGAATCAGGATGAAGCTTTCTTT.

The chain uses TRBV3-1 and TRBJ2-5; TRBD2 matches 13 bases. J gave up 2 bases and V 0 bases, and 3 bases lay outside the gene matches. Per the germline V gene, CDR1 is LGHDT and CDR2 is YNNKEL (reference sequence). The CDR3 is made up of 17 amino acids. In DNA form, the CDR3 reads TGTGCCAGCAGCCAAGATCTACTAGCGGGAGGGCAAGAGACCCAGTACTTC. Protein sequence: CASSQDLLAGGQETQYF.

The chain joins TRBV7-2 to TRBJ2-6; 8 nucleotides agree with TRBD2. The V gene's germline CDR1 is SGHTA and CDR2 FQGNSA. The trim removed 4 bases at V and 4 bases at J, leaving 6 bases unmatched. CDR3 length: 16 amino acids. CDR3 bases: TGTGCCAGCAGCTCGGGGGGGGCCTCAGGGGCCAACGTCCTGACTTTC. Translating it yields CASSSGGASGANVLTF.

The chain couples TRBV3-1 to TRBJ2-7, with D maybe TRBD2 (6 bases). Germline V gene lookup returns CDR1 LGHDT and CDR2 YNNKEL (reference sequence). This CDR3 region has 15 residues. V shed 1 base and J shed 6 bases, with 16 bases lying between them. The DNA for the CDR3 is TGTGCCAGCAGCCAAGGTAAGGGAGGATCGCTCGAGCAGTACTTC. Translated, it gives CASSQGKGGSLEQYF.

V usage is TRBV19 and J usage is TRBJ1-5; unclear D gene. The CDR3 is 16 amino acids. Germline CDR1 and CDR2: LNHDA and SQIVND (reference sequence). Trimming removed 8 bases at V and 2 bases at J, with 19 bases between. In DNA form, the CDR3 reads TGTGCCAGTCGGGGTGGGATGACTATCGGCAATCAGCCCCAGCATTTT. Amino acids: CASRGGMTIGNQPQHF.

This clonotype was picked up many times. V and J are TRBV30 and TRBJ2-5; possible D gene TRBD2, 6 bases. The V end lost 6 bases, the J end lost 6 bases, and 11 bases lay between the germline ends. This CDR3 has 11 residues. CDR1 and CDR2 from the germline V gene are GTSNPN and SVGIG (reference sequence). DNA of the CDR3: TGTGCCTGCTCTGGGGGGAAGACCCAGTACTTC. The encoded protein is CACSGGKTQYF.

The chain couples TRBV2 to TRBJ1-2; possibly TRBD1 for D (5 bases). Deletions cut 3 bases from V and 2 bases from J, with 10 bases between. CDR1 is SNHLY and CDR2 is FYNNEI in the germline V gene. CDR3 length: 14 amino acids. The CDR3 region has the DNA TGTGCCAGCAGTGACCCCGGGACGAACTATGGCTACACCTTC. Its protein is CASSDPGTNYGYTF.

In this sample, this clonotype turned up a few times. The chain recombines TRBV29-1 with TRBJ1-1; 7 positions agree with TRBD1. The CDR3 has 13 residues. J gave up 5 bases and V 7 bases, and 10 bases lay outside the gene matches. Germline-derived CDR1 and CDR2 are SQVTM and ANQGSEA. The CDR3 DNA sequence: TGCAGCGCACTGGACAGGCCCGAGACTGAAGCTTTCTTT. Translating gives CSALDRPETEAFF.

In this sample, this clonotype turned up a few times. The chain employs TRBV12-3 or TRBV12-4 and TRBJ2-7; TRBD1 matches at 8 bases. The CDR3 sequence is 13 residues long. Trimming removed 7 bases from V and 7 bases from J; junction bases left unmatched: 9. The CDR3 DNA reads TGTGCCAGCACCCCGGGACAGGTCAGAGAGCAGTACTTC. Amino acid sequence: CASTPGQVREQYF.

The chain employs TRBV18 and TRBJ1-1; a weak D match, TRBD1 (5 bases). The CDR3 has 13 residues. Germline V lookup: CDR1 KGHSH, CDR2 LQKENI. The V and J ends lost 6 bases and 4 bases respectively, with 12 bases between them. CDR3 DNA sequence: TGTGCCAGCTCCCCGGACATGAGCACTGAAGCTTTCTTT. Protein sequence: CASSPDMSTEAFF.

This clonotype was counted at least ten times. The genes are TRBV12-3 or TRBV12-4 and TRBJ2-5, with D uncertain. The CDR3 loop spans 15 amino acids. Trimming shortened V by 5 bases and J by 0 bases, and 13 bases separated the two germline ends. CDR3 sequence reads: CASSRPTWYQETQYF. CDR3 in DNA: TGTGCCAGCAGTCGCCCGACCTGGTACCAAGAGACCCAGTACTTC.

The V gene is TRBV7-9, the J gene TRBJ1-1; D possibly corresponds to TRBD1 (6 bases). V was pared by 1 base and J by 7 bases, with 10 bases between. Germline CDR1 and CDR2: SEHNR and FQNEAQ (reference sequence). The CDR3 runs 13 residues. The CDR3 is CASSLGTQGEAFF. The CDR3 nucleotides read TGTGCCAGCAGCTTAGGTACACAGGGTGAAGCTTTCTTT.

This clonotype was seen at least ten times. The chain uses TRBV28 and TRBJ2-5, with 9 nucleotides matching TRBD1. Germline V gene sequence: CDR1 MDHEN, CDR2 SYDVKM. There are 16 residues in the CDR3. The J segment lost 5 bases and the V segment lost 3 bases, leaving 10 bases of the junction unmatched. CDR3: CASSFLRTGAEETQYF. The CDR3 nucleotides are TGTGCCAGCAGTTTCCTGCGGACAGGGGCTGAGGAGACCCAGTACTTC. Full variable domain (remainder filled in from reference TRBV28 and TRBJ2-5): DVKVTQSSRYLVKRTGEKVFLECVQDMDHENMFWYRQDPGLGLRLIYFSYDVKMKEKGDIPEGYSVSREKKERFSLILESASTNQTSMYLCASSFLRTGAEETQYFGPGTRLLVL.